This passage covers 30 T cell receptor beta chains from one sample sequenced in a study of cytomegalovirus exposure and HLA in healthy donors. Primers for the PCR totalled 60 Vbeta and 13 Jbeta. Data came from immunoSEQ multiplex PCR; TCRdb stores just in-frame clones and leaves some out. Of about 240,000 clones listed, 75% to 85% are singletons. What was sequenced was PBMCs. These TCRs come from an older woman in good health and CMV-seropositive.

The V call is TRBV5-1, the J call TRBJ2-7; 11 nucleotides align to TRBD2. The CDR3 sequence is 17 residues long. Germline assignment: CDR1 SGHRS and CDR2 YFSETQ. V lost 1 base to trimming and J lost 2 bases; unmatched junction nucleotides: 8. CDR3: CASSLPRLAGRPYEQYF. DNA for the CDR3: TGCGCCAGCAGCTTGCCCCGACTAGCGGGGCGGCCCTACGAGCAGTACTTC.

This clone showed up just once. J is TRBJ1-1 and V is TRBV28, with D maybe TRBD1 (5 bases). Looked up from germline, CDR1 is MDHEN and CDR2 is SYDVKM. The V gene lost 3 bases and the J gene lost 11 bases, with 13 bases spanning the gap. The length of the CDR3 is 12 residues. As DNA, the CDR3 is TGTGCCAGCAGTTTGGGCAGGGCGAAGGCTTTCTTT. Its protein product is CASSLGRAKAFF.

The J gene is TRBJ2-2, the V gene TRBV5-1; D might be TRBD2 (6 bases). V dropped 5 bases and J dropped 8 bases, with 22 bases sitting between them. Germline assignment: CDR1 SGHRS and CDR2 YFSETQ. There are 16 residues in the CDR3. The CDR3 loop is CASSPERAGYGGELFF. CDR3 bases: TGCGCCAGCAGTCCCGAGAGAGCGGGCTACGGAGGGGAGCTGTTTTTT.

This sequence joins TRBV7-9 and TRBJ2-1; 7 bases match TRBD1. This CDR3 comprises 13 residues. In germline, CDR1 is SEHNR, CDR2 FQNEAQ (reference sequence). The J segment lost 3 bases and the V segment lost 4 bases, leaving 0 bases of the junction unmatched. CDR3 in amino acids: CASSWTGYNEQFF. Written as DNA, the CDR3 is TGTGCCAGCAGCTGGACAGGCTACAATGAGCAGTTCTTC.

The genes are TRBV28 and TRBJ1-1; tentative D call: TRBD1 (6 bases). Trimming cost V 4 bases and J 1 base, with 10 bases left between them. The CDR3 has 14 amino acids. Per the germline V gene, CDR1 is MDHEN and CDR2 is SYDVKM. CDR3 loop: CASSSRGANTEAFF. CDR3 coding DNA: TGTGCCAGCAGTTCCAGGGGCGCGAACACTGAAGCTTTCTTT.

The gene calls are TRBV5-4 and TRBJ2-1, with 8 bases lining up with TRBD2. This CDR3 comprises 16 residues. Losses at the gene ends were 1 base for V and 10 bases for J; bases not matched to a gene: 13. Germline assignment: CDR1 SGHNT and CDR2 YYREEE (reference sequence). As DNA, the CDR3 is TGTGCCAGCAGCTTGTCGTCACTAGCGGTAAGCGAAGAGCAGTTCTTC. Residues: CASSLSSLAVSEEQFF. The whole variable domain, filled in from reference TRBV5-4 and TRBJ2-1, reads ETGVTQSPTHLIKTRGQQVTLRCSSQSGHNTVSWYQQALGQGPQFIFQYYREEENGRGNFPPRFSGLQFPNYSSELNVNALELDDSALYLCASSLSSLAVSEEQFFGPGTRLTVL.

The J gene is TRBJ1-1, the V gene TRBV7-9; D might be TRBD1 (5 bases). Trimming took 7 bases from V and 1 from J, leaving 16 bases between them. The CDR3 has 15 amino acids. CDR1 and CDR2 (germline): SEHNR, FQNEAQ (reference sequence). The CDR3 DNA reads as TGTGCCAGCATGGAGGGGAGGGGTGGGAACACTGAAGCTTTCTTT. Translated, it gives CASMEGRGGNTEAFF.

This chain joins TRBV6-5 and TRBJ1-4; D might be TRBD1 (6 bases). Germline V gene sequence: CDR1 MNHEY, CDR2 SVGAGI. The V and J ends lost 7 bases and 10 bases respectively, with 13 bases between them. CDR3 length equals 12 residues. In DNA, the CDR3 is TGTGCCAGCAAACAGGGATCTGGAAAACTGTTTTTT. Translated, it gives CASKQGSGKLFF.

V and J are TRBV27 and TRBJ2-2; 8 bases match TRBD2. The CDR3 sequence is 16 residues long. Trimming took 6 bases from V and 8 from J; bases not matched to a gene: 14. The germline V gene encodes CDR1 MNHEY and CDR2 SMNVEV (reference sequence). This CDR3 is CASSTTWTSLRGELFF. As DNA, the CDR3 is TGTGCCAGCAGCACTACCTGGACTAGCCTACGAGGGGAGCTGTTTTTT.

The chain links TRBV7-3 to TRBJ2-1, with a tentative D call TRBD2 (5 bases). The V gene lost 3 bases and the J gene lost 3 bases, with 9 bases spanning the gap. There are 14 residues in the CDR3. Germline CDR1 and CDR2: SGHTA and FQGTGA. CDR3 sequence: CASSFGGFYNEQFF. The CDR3 DNA reads as TGTGCCAGCAGCTTCGGCGGGTTCTACAATGAGCAGTTCTTC.

The V call is TRBV7-7, the J call TRBJ2-5, with D uncertain. The last part of the DNA fits TRBJ2-7 better; the J call may be wrong. The CDR3 covers 14 residues. Germline V lookup: CDR1 SSHAT, CDR2 FNYEAQ (reference sequence). The CDR3 coding sequence is TGTGCCAGCAGCTTAACGGAGCGCTCCTACGAGCAGTACTTC. Encoded protein: CASSLTERSYEQYF.

The chain combines TRBV20-1 with TRBJ1-2; D unclear. CDR1 and CDR2 (germline): DFQATT, SNEGSKA (reference sequence). The CDR3 covers 11 residues. V was cut by 6 bases and J by 4 bases, with 9 bases left in between. This CDR3 is CSASPGYGYTF. Here the CDR3 DNA reads TGCAGTGCCTCCCCGGGCTATGGCTACACCTTC.

The rearrangement uses TRBV27 and TRBJ1-2; TRBD1 agrees at 7 bases. Germline V gene sequence: CDR1 MNHEY, CDR2 SMNVEV (reference sequence). The CDR3 spans 13 residues. J was trimmed by 6 bases and V by 6 bases; bases with no gene match: 7. For the CDR3, the DNA is TGTGCCAGCAGCACTATTACAGGGGATGGCTACACCTTC. Amino acid sequence: CASSTITGDGYTF.

The CDR3 region has the DNA TGCGCCAGCAGCCAAAAGGGAAAGGAAAAGGGGAACACCATATATTTT. Translating it yields CASSQKGKEKGNTIYF. This chain joins TRBV4-1 and TRBJ1-3; TRBD1 is a possible D gene (5 bases). Germline V gives CDR1 MGHRA, CDR2 YSYEKL. This CDR3 contains 16 residues. Trimming pared 2 bases from V and 7 bases from J, leaving 18 bases between.

The chain recombines TRBV5-8 with TRBJ1-5; D unclear. There are 16 residues in the CDR3. In germline, CDR1 is SGHTS, CDR2 YDEGEE. The ends were cut back, 0 bases at V and 2 bases at J, with 12 bases in the middle. The CDR3 DNA follows: TGTGCCAGCAGCTTGGGAGACTACGGAGGCAATCAGCCCCAGCATTTT. The encoded protein is CASSLGDYGGNQPQHF.

The chain combines TRBV19 with TRBJ1-2, with D perhaps TRBD1 (6 bases). Trimming took 5 bases from V and 7 from J, leaving 17 bases between them. From germline, CDR1 is LNHDA and CDR2 SQIVND (reference sequence). The CDR3 loop spans 14 amino acids. The CDR3 nucleotides read TGTGCCAGTAGTCCCGGATTTCAGGGGAGTGGCTACACCTTC. The encoded protein is CASSPGFQGSGYTF.

This clone was seen a single time. CDR3 DNA sequence: TGTGCCAGCAGCAACGGAGGCTTTAGCACAGATACGCAGTATTTT. It codes for CASSNGGFSTDTQYF. The chain recombines TRBV14 with TRBJ2-3; maybe TRBD2 (5 bases). The CDR3 sequence is 15 residues long. Between the trimmed V and J ends, which lost 5 bases and 0 bases, there was a span of 12 bases. Germline CDR1 and CDR2: SGHDN and FVKESK.

V is TRBV11-2 and J is TRBJ1-2, with 8 bases fitting TRBD1. Unmatched junction bases numbered 3, after V lost 0 bases and J lost 3 bases. Germline V gene lookup returns CDR1 SGHAT and CDR2 FQNNGV. The CDR3 spans 15 residues. The chain's CDR3 is CASSLDPGGHYGYTF. The CDR3, as DNA: TGTGCCAGCAGCTTAGACCCAGGGGGCCACTATGGCTACACCTTC.

This clone was seen just once. The chain employs TRBV7-2 and TRBJ2-4, with 7 bases aligning to TRBD1. CDR1 is SGHTA, CDR2 FQGNSA, per germline. The CDR3 runs 15 residues. V lost 9 bases and J lost 4; bases outside the gene matches: 12. CDR3 region: CASPTLRDSKNIQYF. In DNA, the CDR3 is TGTGCCAGTCCTACCCTTCGGGACAGTAAAAACATTCAGTACTTC.

This clone is a singleton in its sample. This chain uses TRBV27 with TRBJ1-5; no definite D call. The CDR3 runs 14 residues. The germline V and J ends were trimmed by 6 bases and 4 bases, with 13 bases remaining between them. Germline loops: CDR1 MNHEY, CDR2 SMNVEV (reference sequence). In DNA form, the CDR3 reads TGTGCCAGCAGCGCCCGACTTGGGAATCAGCCCCAGCATTTT. Translation: CASSARLGNQPQHF.

The chain carries TRBV7-9 and TRBJ1-1; 7 nucleotides match TRBD1. In germline, CDR1 is SEHNR, CDR2 FQNEAQ (reference sequence). This CDR3 contains 15 residues. J gave up 1 base and V 4 bases, and 6 bases lay outside the gene matches. In DNA form, the CDR3 reads TGTGCCAGCAGCTCAGGACAGGCGAGGAACACTGAAGCTTTCTTT. Encoded protein: CASSSGQARNTEAFF.

The chain carries TRBV4-1 and TRBJ2-7; D possibly corresponds to TRBD1 (6 bases). V was shortened by 1 base and J by 2 bases, with 9 bases between the two germline ends. Germline V CDR1 and CDR2: MGHRA, YSYEKL. CDR3 length equals 14 residues. The CDR3 nucleotides read TGCGCCAGCAGCCAAGGGACAGTTCCCTACGAGCAGTACTTC. Translated: CASSQGTVPYEQYF.

The chain joins TRBV30 to TRBJ1-2; TRBD1 might be the D (5 bases). This CDR3 has 15 residues. Looked up from germline, CDR1 is GTSNPN and CDR2 is SVGIG (reference sequence). The V gene lost 8 bases and the J gene lost 6 bases, with 25 bases spanning the gap. DNA for the CDR3: TGTGCCAGGGACCGGAGCGGGGTTAGGGGTGATGGCTACACCTTC. It codes for CARDRSGVRGDGYTF.

The gene calls are TRBV2 and TRBJ2-5; possibly TRBD2 for D (6 bases). CDR1 is SNHLY and CDR2 is FYNNEI in the germline V gene. The V end lost 6 bases, the J end lost 5 bases, and 7 bases lay between the germline ends. This CDR3 spans 11 amino acids. The CDR3 DNA follows: TGTGCCAGCAGCGGGAGTGAGACCCAGTACTTC. It codes for CASSGSETQYF. The full variable domain, with the rest looked up from reference TRBV2 and TRBJ2-5, is EPEVTQTPSHQVTQMGQEVILRCVPISNHLYFYWYRQILGQKVEFLVSFYNNEISEKSEIFDDQFSVERPDGSNFTLKIRSTKLEDSAMYFCASSGSETQYFGPGTRLLVL.

The rearrangement uses TRBV28 and TRBJ2-3; TRBD1 matches 8 bases. The CDR3 spans 14 residues. The germline gives CDR1 MDHEN, CDR2 SYDVKM. The V and J ends lost 6 bases and 2 bases, in that order; junction bases with no gene match: 4. The CDR3 region is CASSRQGFTDTQYF. Written as DNA, the CDR3 is TGTGCCAGCAGCCGACAGGGGTTCACAGATACGCAGTATTTT.

The genes are TRBV15 and TRBJ2-2; TRBD1 agrees at 7 bases. Per germline, CDR1 LNHNV and CDR2 YYDKDF (reference sequence). This CDR3 is built from 15 residues. V lost 6 bases to trimming and J lost 3 bases; unmatched junction nucleotides: 7. CDR3 amino acids: CATRMPGQYTGELFF. As DNA, the CDR3 is TGTGCCACCAGAATGCCGGGACAGTACACCGGGGAGCTGTTTTTT.

The J gene is TRBJ2-1, the V gene TRBV7-9, with D possibly matching TRBD1 (6 bases). V lost 7 bases to trimming and J lost 5 bases, with 18 bases between them. This CDR3 is built from 15 residues. The V gene's germline CDR1 is SEHNR and CDR2 FQNEAQ (reference sequence). As DNA, the CDR3 is TGTGCCAGCACCGATACCGACAGGATCCACAATGAGCAGTTCTTC. It yields the protein CASTDTDRIHNEQFF.

V usage is TRBV19 and J usage is TRBJ1-1; 7 bases agree with TRBD1. Trimming at V came to 6 bases and at J to 9 bases, leaving 13 bases not matched to a gene. The CDR3 covers 14 residues. CDR1 LNHDA and CDR2 SQIVND come from the germline V gene (reference sequence). The CDR3 protein is CASRARTGSSKAFF. The CDR3 DNA follows: TGTGCCAGTAGAGCAAGGACAGGCAGTTCTAAAGCTTTCTTT.

V usage is TRBV27 and J usage is TRBJ2-6, with a weak D call TRBD1 (5 bases). CDR1 and CDR2 (germline): MNHEY, SMNVEV (reference sequence). The CDR3 extends over 15 amino acids. Trimming removed 4 bases from V and 2 bases from J, with 9 bases in between. The CDR3 loop is CASSSGRAGANVLTF. CDR3 coding DNA: TGTGCCAGCAGTTCCGGCAGGGCTGGGGCCAACGTCCTGACTTTC.

The rearrangement links TRBV19 to TRBJ1-1, with TRBD1 matching 10 bases. After removal of 4 bases from V and 4 bases from J, the junction contained 3 bases not matched to a gene. The CDR3 has 14 amino acids. The germline gives CDR1 LNHDA, CDR2 SQIVND (reference sequence). The CDR3 DNA reads TGTGCCAGTAGTAGACAGGGGGCGTTCACTGAAGCTTTCTTT. Protein: CASSRQGAFTEAFF.